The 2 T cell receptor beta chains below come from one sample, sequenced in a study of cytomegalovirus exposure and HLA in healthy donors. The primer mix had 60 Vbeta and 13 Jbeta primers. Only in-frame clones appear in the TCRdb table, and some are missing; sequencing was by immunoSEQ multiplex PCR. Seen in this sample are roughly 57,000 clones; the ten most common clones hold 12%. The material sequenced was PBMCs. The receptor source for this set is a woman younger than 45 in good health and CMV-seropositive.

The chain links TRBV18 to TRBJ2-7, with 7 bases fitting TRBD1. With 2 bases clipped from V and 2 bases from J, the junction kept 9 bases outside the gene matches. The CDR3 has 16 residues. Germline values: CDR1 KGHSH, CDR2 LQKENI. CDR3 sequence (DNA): TGTGCCAGCTCACCAATGTCCGGGACAGACGCCTACGAGCAGTACTTC. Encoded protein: CASSPMSGTDAYEQYF.

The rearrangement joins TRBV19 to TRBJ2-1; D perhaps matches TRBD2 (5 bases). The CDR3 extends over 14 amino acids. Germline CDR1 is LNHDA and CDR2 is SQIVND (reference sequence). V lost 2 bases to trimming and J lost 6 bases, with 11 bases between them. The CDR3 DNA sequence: TGTGCCAGTAGTATACCCACTAGTTCCAATGAGCAGTTCTTC. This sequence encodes CASSIPTSSNEQFF.